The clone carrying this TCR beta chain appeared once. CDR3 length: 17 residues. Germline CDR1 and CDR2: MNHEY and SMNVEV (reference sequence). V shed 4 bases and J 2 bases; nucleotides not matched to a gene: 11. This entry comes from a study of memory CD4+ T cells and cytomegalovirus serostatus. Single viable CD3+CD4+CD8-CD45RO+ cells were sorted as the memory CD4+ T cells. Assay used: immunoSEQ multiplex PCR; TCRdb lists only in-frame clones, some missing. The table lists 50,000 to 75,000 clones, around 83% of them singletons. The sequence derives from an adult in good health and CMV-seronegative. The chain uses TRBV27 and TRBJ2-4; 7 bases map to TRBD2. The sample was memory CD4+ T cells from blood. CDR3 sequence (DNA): TGTGCCAGCAGTTCATGGGAGGGGCGGTTTACCAAAAACATTCAGTACTTC. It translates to CASSSWEGRFTKNIQYF.